This record covers a single T cell receptor (beta chain). The CDR3 is 17 residues long. Trimming took 4 bases from V and 1 from J; bases not matched to a gene: 8. Germline V CDR1 and CDR2: SGHRS, YFSETQ. The sample belongs to a study of cytomegalovirus exposure and HLA in healthy donors. Amplification used 60 Vbeta primers and 13 Jbeta primers. Using immunoSEQ multiplex PCR, the repertoire was profiled, and TCRdb retains in-frame clones only, with some absent. Listed are over 30,000 clones; roughly 3.5% falls within the top ten. The TCR originated in a man in his forties in good health and CMV-seronegative. The rearrangement uses TRBV5-1 and TRBJ2-3; 11 bases are shared with TRBD2. Source material: PBMCs. CDR3 sequence reads: CASSTGTSGGGTDTQYF. The CDR3 bases are TGCGCCAGCAGCACCGGGACTAGCGGAGGGGGCACAGATACGCAGTATTTT.